Following are 29 T cell receptor beta chains from one sample sequenced in a study of shared clonotypes between healthy human individuals. The data were produced by immunoSEQ multiplex PCR, yet TCRdb's version contains in-frame clones alone and is incomplete. This table has about 1 million clones, roughly 75% appearing once. Sequenced input: memory CD4+ T cells sorted from blood. Described subset: CD45RA-negative fraction. Source of these receptors: a man younger than 30 in good health.

The CDR3 sequence: CASSMGGVVGQPQHF. Here the CDR3 DNA reads TGTGCCAGTAGTATGGGGGGCGTGGTAGGTCAGCCCCAGCATTTT. This chain connects TRBV19 to TRBJ1-5; D possibly corresponds to TRBD1 (6 bases). The V end was cut by 3 bases, the J end by 6 bases, with 15 bases between. Germline V gives CDR1 LNHDA, CDR2 SQIVND (reference sequence). The CDR3 runs to 15 residues.

The chain joins TRBV30 to TRBJ1-5, with D maybe TRBD1 (5 bases). V lost 4 bases and J lost 7, with 14 bases in between. CDR3 length: 13 residues. Germline loops: CDR1 GTSNPN, CDR2 SVGIG (reference sequence). This CDR3 reads CAWTPQGSQPQHF. The CDR3 nucleotides are TGTGCCTGGACCCCGCAGGGATCCCAGCCCCAGCATTTT.

The V gene is TRBV25-1, the J gene TRBJ2-7; the D gene is possibly TRBD2 (5 bases). The CDR3 is 13 amino acids. Germline CDR1 is MGHDK and CDR2 is SYGVNS. Trimming left V 6 bases short and J 6 bases short, with 15 bases between. The CDR3 nucleotides read TGTGCCAGCAGCGGTGCAACTAGAGGCGAGCAGTACTTC. It encodes CASSGATRGEQYF.

This chain connects TRBV4-1 to TRBJ2-2; 7 nucleotides match TRBD2. Germline-derived CDR1 and CDR2 are MGHRA and YSYEKL. This CDR3 is built from 16 residues. The junction had 12 bases not matched to a gene; V was cut back by 3 bases and J by 8 bases. The CDR3 loop is CASSHPRGDLKGELFF. The CDR3 DNA sequence: TGCGCCAGCAGCCACCCCCGGGGGGACCTTAAAGGGGAGCTGTTTTTT.

Note on this clone: Other DNA sequences in this specimen translate into the identical CDR3. The chain recombines TRBV6-5 with TRBJ2-3; no clear D. CDR3 length: 15 amino acids. The germline V gene has CDR1 MNHEY and CDR2 SVGAGI. Trimming pared 0 bases from V and 0 bases from J, leaving 7 bases between. The CDR3 loop reads CASSYSSVSTDTQYF. CDR3 in DNA: TGTGCCAGCAGTTACTCGTCAGTCAGCACAGATACGCAGTATTTT.

This clone came up once. The chain is built from TRBV10-3 and TRBJ2-7; 7 nucleotides match TRBD1. The CDR3 has 14 amino acids. The J segment lost 6 bases and the V segment lost 6 bases, leaving 11 bases of the junction unmatched. Germline lookup yields CDR1 ENHRY and CDR2 SYGVKD. The chain's CDR3 is CAIRIDRAGSEQYF. The CDR3 DNA sequence: TGTGCCATCAGAATAGACAGGGCAGGGTCCGAGCAGTACTTC.

This clone occurred a few times. The chain combines TRBV9 with TRBJ2-5; tentatively, D is TRBD2 (7 bases). The germline V and J ends were trimmed by 3 bases and 4 bases, with 13 bases remaining between them. Germline CDR1 is SGDLS and CDR2 is YYNGEE. The CDR3 is 14 amino acids. DNA for the CDR3: TGTGCCAGCAGCGAGGGGGGGTCAGTAGAGACCCAGTACTTC. It specifies CASSEGGSVETQYF.

The chain uses TRBV4-2 and TRBJ1-6; 9 nucleotides agree with TRBD1. The V gene's germline CDR1 is LGHNA and CDR2 YNFKEQ. This CDR3 spans 15 amino acids. V trimming: 2 bases; J trimming: 15 bases; junction bases outside the gene matches: 11. The DNA for the CDR3 is TGTGCCAGCAGCCAAAACGCCGGGACAGGGAAACTCCTCCACTTT. This translates into CASSQNAGTGKLLHF.

The J gene is TRBJ1-5, the V gene TRBV6-1; D not resolved. The germline gives CDR1 MNHNS, CDR2 SASEGT. V lost 0 bases and J 4 bases, leaving 7 bases between the germline ends. The CDR3 totals 14 residues. CDR3 in amino acids: CASSEAPRNQPQHF. For the CDR3, the DNA is TGTGCCAGCAGTGAAGCCCCCAGAAATCAGCCCCAGCATTTT.

The J gene is TRBJ2-3, the V gene TRBV25-1; 8 bases agree with TRBD1. The germline CDR1 and CDR2 sequences are MGHDK and SYGVNS. The CDR3 has 16 residues. Losses at the gene ends were 1 base for V and 0 bases for J; bases not matched to a gene: 3. The CDR3 spells CASSESQGASTDTQYF. CDR3 DNA: TGTGCCAGCAGTGAATCCCAGGGGGCTAGCACAGATACGCAGTATTTT.

The CDR3 loop reads CASSRPGLAYGYTF. The CDR3 DNA reads TGTGCCAGCAGCCGGCCGGGCCTCGCTTATGGCTACACCTTC. J is TRBJ1-2 and V is TRBV14; D gene ambiguous. Per germline, CDR1 SGHDN and CDR2 FVKESK. The V end was cut by 4 bases, the J end by 5 bases, with 14 bases between. The CDR3 loop spans 14 amino acids.

J is TRBJ2-3 and V is TRBV5-1, with D maybe TRBD2 (6 bases). The CDR3 is 15 residues long. V was pared by 2 bases and J by 6 bases, with 16 bases between. Germline lookup yields CDR1 SGHRS and CDR2 YFSETQ. DNA for the CDR3: TGCGCCAGCAGCTTCCTTTCCGGGAGTCTGGATACGCAGTATTTT. Its translation: CASSFLSGSLDTQYF. Supplemented by reference TRBV5-1 and TRBJ2-3, the full variable domain reads KAGVTQTPRYLIKTRGQQVTLSCSPISGHRSVSWYQQTPGQGLQFLFEYFSETQRNKGNFPGRFSGRQFSNSRSEMNVSTLELGDSALYLCASSFLSGSLDTQYFGPGTRLTVL.

The chain links TRBV10-1 to TRBJ2-1, with TRBD2 identical over 8 bases. V dropped 5 bases and J dropped 6; count of bases not matched to a gene: 12. Germline CDR1 and CDR2: WNHNN and SYGVQD (reference sequence). This CDR3 is built from 16 residues. CDR3 bases: TGCGCCAGCAGTCCGAGTGAGGCTAGCGGGTTCAATGAGCAGTTCTTC. This sequence encodes CASSPSEASGFNEQFF.

This clone came up once. Other DNA sequences within the sample encode an identical CDR3. The chain uses TRBV29-1 and TRBJ2-7; D is uncertain. Germline CDR1 reads SQVTM; CDR2 reads ANQGSEA. The CDR3 is 13 amino acids. Between the trimmed V and J ends, which lost 6 bases and 2 bases, there was a span of 14 bases. CDR3 coding DNA: TGCAGCGTCCGAACCAGGCTTACCTACGAGCAGTACTTC. The encoded protein is CSVRTRLTYEQYF.

The chain carries TRBV28 and TRBJ2-7; D is perhaps TRBD1 (6 bases). With 1 base removed from V and 6 bases from J, the gap between germline ends came to 16 bases. Germline V lookup: CDR1 MDHEN, CDR2 SYDVKM. The CDR3 spans 15 residues. CDR3 nucleotides: TGTGCCAGCAGTTTATCCAAGACAGGTCTGGGCGAGCAGTACTTC. Amino acids: CASSLSKTGLGEQYF. The whole variable domain, remainder taken from reference TRBV28 and TRBJ2-7, is DVKVTQSSRYLVKRTGEKVFLECVQDMDHENMFWYRQDPGLGLRLIYFSYDVKMKEKGDIPEGYSVSREKKERFSLILESASTNQTSMYLCASSLSKTGLGEQYFGPGTRLTVT.

This chain connects TRBV30 to TRBJ1-6; D possibly corresponds to TRBD1 (5 bases). CDR3 length equals 14 residues. CDR1 and CDR2 from the germline V gene are GTSNPN and SVGIG (reference sequence). V was clipped by 3 bases and J by 7 bases, with 13 bases between them. The DNA for the CDR3 is TGTGCCTGGAGGGGGGAAGGGAAGAATTCACCCCTCCACTTT. Protein: CAWRGEGKNSPLHF.

The V and J genes are TRBV15 and TRBJ1-2, with D unclear. The CDR3 spans 14 residues. The V end was cut by 5 bases, the J end by 4 bases, with 14 bases between. Germline CDR1 and CDR2: LNHNV and YYDKDF (reference sequence). CDR3 sequence reads: CATSLSGPLYGYTF. CDR3 DNA sequence: TGTGCCACCAGCCTCAGCGGTCCCCTCTATGGCTACACCTTC.

In DNA form, the CDR3 reads TGTGCCAGTAGTCCCCGACGGGAAAGTGAGCAGTTCTTC. Translation: CASSPRRESEQFF. The J gene is TRBJ2-1, the V gene TRBV19, with D possibly TRBD2 on 5 matching bases. The ends were cut back, 5 bases at V and 9 bases at J, with 14 bases in the middle. CDR3 size: 13 residues. Germline-derived CDR1 and CDR2 are LNHDA and SQIVND (reference sequence).

The V gene is TRBV25-1, the J gene TRBJ1-3; 7 positions agree with TRBD1. J lost 3 bases, V lost 4 bases, and 3 bases had no gene match. The germline V gene has CDR1 MGHDK and CDR2 SYGVNS. CDR3 length: 14 amino acids. This CDR3 is CASSGQGYGNTIYF. The CDR3 region has the DNA TGTGCCAGCAGTGGACAGGGATATGGAAACACCATATATTTT. The variable domain in full, completed from reference TRBV25-1 and TRBJ1-3, reads EADIYQTPRYLVIGTGKKITLECSQTMGHDKMYWYQQDPGMELHLIHYSYGVNSTEKGDLSSESTVSRIRTEHFPLTLESARPSHTSQYLCASSGQGYGNTIYFGEGSWLTVV.

V is TRBV19 and J is TRBJ2-3; D remains unclear. This CDR3 contains 12 residues. Germline V gives CDR1 LNHDA, CDR2 SQIVND (reference sequence). V lost 4 bases and J 3 bases, leaving 5 bases between the germline ends. The CDR3 nucleotides read TGTGCCAGTAGTAAACGGACAGATACGCAGTATTTT. Protein product: CASSKRTDTQYF.

This sequence joins TRBV11-2 and TRBJ1-1; no firm D call. V lost 1 base and J lost 6, with 12 bases in between. The CDR3 is 14 amino acids. Per germline, CDR1 SGHAT and CDR2 FQNNGV. The CDR3 is CASSLVLLPAEAFF. The CDR3 DNA reads as TGTGCCAGCAGCTTAGTTCTCCTCCCGGCTGAAGCTTTCTTT.

This chain connects TRBV5-1 to TRBJ1-6; D is perhaps TRBD1 (6 bases). V was trimmed by 7 bases and J by 4 bases, leaving 15 bases between them. CDR3 length equals 15 residues. Germline V gene data show CDR1 as SGHRS and CDR2 as YFSETQ. This chain's CDR3 is CASRGGADYNSPLHF. The CDR3 DNA sequence: TGCGCCAGCCGTGGGGGGGCCGATTATAATTCACCCCTCCACTTT. Full variable domain (outside the CDR3, taken from reference TRBV5-1 and TRBJ1-6): KAGVTQTPRYLIKTRGQQVTLSCSPISGHRSVSWYQQTPGQGLQFLFEYFSETQRNKGNFPGRFSGRQFSNSRSEMNVSTLELGDSALYLCASRGGADYNSPLHFGNGTRLTVT.

This clone occurred a few times. The sample has other DNA sequences that encode this CDR3 too. The CDR3: CASSLALYTEAFF. The DNA of the CDR3 is TGTGCCAGCAGCTTGGCCCTCTACACTGAAGCTTTCTTT. The V call is TRBV11-2, the J call TRBJ1-1; the D is unclear. The CDR3 runs to 13 residues. V lost 3 bases to trimming and J lost 3 bases, with 8 bases between them. The germline V gene has CDR1 SGHAT and CDR2 FQNNGV.

The chain carries TRBV30 and TRBJ1-4, with TRBD1 matching over 10 bases. Germline V gene lookup returns CDR1 GTSNPN and CDR2 SVGIG (reference sequence). The J segment lost 8 bases and the V segment lost 2 bases, leaving 11 bases of the junction unmatched. The CDR3 extends over 16 amino acids. The CDR3 nucleotides are TGTGCCTGGAGTCCGTATTCCGGGACAGGGGCCGAAAAACTGTTTTTT. This sequence encodes CAWSPYSGTGAEKLFF.

The chain carries TRBV5-4 and TRBJ2-5; the match to TRBD2 covers 7 bases. Germline assignment: CDR1 SGHNT and CDR2 YYREEE (reference sequence). V dropped 0 bases and J dropped 3; count of bases not matched to a gene: 2. The CDR3 loop spans 14 amino acids. CDR3 bases: TGTGCCAGCAGCTTGGTGACTAGCAAAGAGACCCAGTACTTC. This gives the protein CASSLVTSKETQYF. Filled out from reference TRBV5-4 and TRBJ2-5, the complete variable domain reads ETGVTQSPTHLIKTRGQQVTLRCSSQSGHNTVSWYQQALGQGPQFIFQYYREEENGRGNFPPRFSGLQFPNYSSELNVNALELDDSALYLCASSLVTSKETQYFGPGTRLLVL.

This sequence joins TRBV28 and TRBJ2-6; D unresolved. Per germline, CDR1 MDHEN and CDR2 SYDVKM. This CDR3 contains 16 residues. The ends were cut back, 2 bases at V and 0 bases at J, with 8 bases in the middle. For the CDR3, the DNA is TGTGCCAGCAGTTTAGACGGGCCCTCTGGGGCCAACGTCCTGACTTTC. Its protein is CASSLDGPSGANVLTF. Combining the CDR3 with reference TRBV28 and TRBJ2-6 gives the whole variable domain DVKVTQSSRYLVKRTGEKVFLECVQDMDHENMFWYRQDPGLGLRLIYFSYDVKMKEKGDIPEGYSVSREKKERFSLILESASTNQTSMYLCASSLDGPSGANVLTFGAGSRLTVL.

This clone was picked up a small number of times. This chain uses TRBV5-4 with TRBJ1-4, with D maybe TRBD1 (6 bases). CDR1 SGHNT and CDR2 YYREEE come from the germline V gene (reference sequence). The CDR3 covers 17 residues. V was shortened by 3 bases and J by 4 bases, with 19 bases between the two germline ends. CDR3 region: CASSYLGQGYLNEKLFF. CDR3 bases: TGTGCCAGCAGCTATCTGGGACAAGGCTACCTTAATGAAAAACTGTTTTTT.

The chain recombines TRBV6-1 with TRBJ1-1, with TRBD1 matching over 8 bases. The CDR3 extends over 13 amino acids. Germline loops: CDR1 MNHNS, CDR2 SASEGT. V lost 4 bases to trimming and J lost 9 bases; unmatched junction nucleotides: 7. CDR3 DNA: TGTGCCAGCAGTGCACGTCGGACAGGGCAAGCTTTCTTT. This gives the protein CASSARRTGQAFF.

The chain uses TRBV6-5 and TRBJ1-3; D is undetermined. Germline V gives CDR1 MNHEY, CDR2 SVGAGI. The CDR3 length is 14 residues. Trimming left V 6 bases short and J 2 bases short, with 11 bases between. The CDR3 here is CASRSRSTGNTIYF. CDR3 sequence (DNA): TGTGCCAGCAGGAGTCGGTCAACTGGAAACACCATATATTTT.